One sample yielded the 30 T cell receptor beta chains listed below, sequenced in a study of blood T cells in healthy people across ages. With a J-beta primer mix and a sample-barcoded 5' primer, a second PCR ran about 7 to 11 cycles. TCRdb reprocessed the 5' RACE reads via MiXCR and lists one record per CDR3 protein. The sample has about 830,000 distinct CDR3 sequences, 58% seen once. Sequencing was performed on blood. The source of these receptors is a man in his thirties or forties in good health.

This clonotype was seen a handful of times. The V and J genes are TRBV3-1 and TRBJ2-5; D possibly corresponds to TRBD1 (5 bases). V was clipped by 2 bases and J by 2 bases, with 9 bases between them. The CDR3 is made up of 14 amino acids. Germline loops: CDR1 LGHDT, CDR2 YNNKEL (reference sequence). The CDR3 sequence is CASSQQGIQETQYF. The CDR3 DNA sequence: TGTGCCAGCAGCCAACAGGGTATACAAGAGACCCAGTACTTC.

Concerning this clonotype itself: Because the CDR3 is missing its conserved closing phenylalanine or tryptophan, this is likely a read error. V usage is TRBV6-2 or TRBV6-3 and J usage is TRBJ2-7; 8 bases agree with TRBD1. Germline CDR1 reads MNHEY; CDR2 reads SVGEGT. CDR3 size: 15 residues. Germline trimming cut 2 bases from V and 4 bases from J; bases unmatched to any gene: 7. CDR3 sequence: CASSYVGTGPYEQYL. In DNA, the CDR3 is TGTGCCAGCAGTTACGTGGGGACAGGACCTTACGAGCAGTACTTA.

The gene calls are TRBV9 and TRBJ1-2; the match to TRBD1 covers 7 bases. The CDR3 covers 12 residues. The germline gives CDR1 SGDLS, CDR2 YYNGEE. With V trimmed by 4 bases and J by 13 bases, 10 bases remained unmatched. CDR3 protein: CASSTTTGFITF. For the CDR3, the DNA is TGTGCCAGCAGCACAACGACAGGGTTCATCACCTTC. Based on the CDR3 plus reference TRBV9 and TRBJ1-2, the full variable domain is DSGVTQTPKHLITATGQRVTLRCSPRSGDLSVYWYQQSLDQGLQFLIQYYNGEERAKGNILERFSAQQFPDLHSELNLSSLELGDSALYFCASSTTTGFITFGSGTRLTVV.

The chain carries TRBV29-1 and TRBJ1-1, with D perhaps matching TRBD1 (5 bases). The CDR3 runs 13 residues. Trimming removed 4 bases at V and 4 bases at J, with 13 bases between. Germline assignment: CDR1 SQVTM and CDR2 ANQGSEA. The CDR3 DNA follows: TGCAGCGTTGGAACGACGGGGGGCACTGAAGCTTTCTTT. Protein sequence: CSVGTTGGTEAFF.

Ten or more counts support this clonotype. The rearrangement links TRBV13 to TRBJ2-5; D gene uncertain. V lost 3 bases to trimming and J lost 2 bases, with 7 bases between them. CDR1 and CDR2 (germline): PRHDT, FYEKMQ (reference sequence). This CDR3 is built from 13 residues. This chain's CDR3 is CASSFNPQETQYF. DNA of the CDR3: TGTGCCAGCAGCTTCAACCCACAAGAGACCCAGTACTTC.

The chain links TRBV7-2 to TRBJ1-1, with no clear D. The CDR3 spans 13 residues. Germline V lookup: CDR1 SGHTA, CDR2 FQGNSA. V gave up 6 bases and J gave up 1 base, with 9 bases separating them. CDR3 region: CASRENPNTEAFF. The CDR3 DNA is TGTGCCAGCAGAGAAAATCCGAACACTGAAGCTTTCTTT. Based on the CDR3 plus reference TRBV7-2 and TRBJ1-1, the full variable domain is GAGVSQSPSNKVTEKGKDVELRCDPISGHTALYWYRQSLGQGLEFLIYFQGNSAPDKSGLPSDRFSAERTGGSVSTLTIQRTQQEDSAVYLCASRENPNTEAFFGQGTRLTVV.

The chain employs TRBV10-3 and TRBJ2-1; 9 bases align to TRBD2. Matching the DNA end better, TRBJ2-7 makes the J call doubtful. The length of the CDR3 is 16 residues. In germline, CDR1 is ENHRY, CDR2 SYGVKD. CDR3: CAISESGGGAVNEQYF. CDR3 nucleotide sequence: TGTGCCATCAGTGAGTCTGGCGGGGGGGCCGTCAATGAGCAGTACTTC.

This rearrangement joins TRBV28 to TRBJ1-1; unclear D gene. CDR1 and CDR2 (germline): MDHEN, SYDVKM. V was trimmed by 7 bases and J by 1 base, leaving 10 bases between them. CDR3 length equals 13 residues. The CDR3 loop is CASTLPANTEAFF. The CDR3 nucleotides read TGTGCCAGCACCCTCCCTGCGAACACTGAAGCTTTCTTT.

V and J are TRBV5-1 and TRBJ2-3, with no clear D. Trimming took off 5 bases at V and 7 bases at J, with 8 bases between the two ends. There are 11 residues in the CDR3. Germline values: CDR1 SGHRS, CDR2 YFSETQ. CDR3 in DNA: TGCGCCAGCAGAGAGGAGAATACGCAGTATTTT. The encoded protein is CASREENTQYF.

The rearrangement uses TRBV20-1 and TRBJ2-3; D remains ambiguous. CDR3 size: 13 residues. Trimming left V 5 bases short and J 6 bases short, with 15 bases between. In germline, CDR1 is DFQATT, CDR2 SNEGSKA (reference sequence). CDR3 sequence: CSASPNRDDTQYF. The DNA of the CDR3 is TGCAGTGCTTCCCCAAACCGAGATGATACGCAGTATTTT.

V and J are TRBV10-3 and TRBJ2-1; 8 bases are a match to TRBD2. The germline CDR1 and CDR2 sequences are ENHRY and SYGVKD. The length of the CDR3 is 17 residues. The ends lost 6 bases at V and 4 bases at J; junction bases unmatched: 14. This CDR3 is CAIRNTVGGGPYNEQFF. CDR3 coding DNA: TGTGCCATCAGAAATACTGTTGGCGGGGGGCCTTACAATGAGCAGTTCTTC.

As DNA, the CDR3 is TGTGCCAGCAGCTTGGTGTCGGCCGGGGTAGAAGGCTACACCTTC. Translation: CASSLVSAGVEGYTF. The J gene is TRBJ1-2, the V gene TRBV5-6; D gene ambiguous. Germline CDR1 is SGHDT and CDR2 is YYEEEE. CDR3 size: 15 residues. V lost 0 bases and J lost 8, with 17 bases in between.

V is TRBV12-3 or TRBV12-4 and J is TRBJ2-7, with TRBD1 matching over 8 bases. V gave up 6 bases and J gave up 1 base; unmatched junction bases: 5. The CDR3 covers 14 residues. The CDR3 loop is CASRPGQASYEQYF. The CDR3 nucleotides read TGTGCCAGCAGGCCGGGACAGGCTTCCTACGAGCAGTACTTC.

The rearrangement links TRBV7-2 to TRBJ2-2, with a possible D match to TRBD1 (5 bases). Germline V gene sequence: CDR1 SGHTA, CDR2 FQGNSA. The V end was cut by 1 base, the J end by 5 bases, with 11 bases between. The CDR3 has 15 residues. The DNA of the CDR3 is TGTGCCAGCAGCTTAGTTAGGGGCGATACCGGGGAGCTGTTTTTT. Protein sequence: CASSLVRGDTGELFF.

This clonotype was counted a single time. This chain joins TRBV25-1 and TRBJ2-5, with a possible D match to TRBD2 (5 bases). CDR1 is MGHDK, CDR2 SYGVNS, per germline. Trimming left V 3 bases short and J 0 bases short, with 20 bases between. The CDR3 has 18 residues. CDR3 protein: CASSDPLPEGRNQETQYF. The DNA of the CDR3 is TGTGCCAGCAGTGATCCCCTCCCCGAGGGCAGGAACCAAGAGACCCAGTACTTC.

This clonotype came up a few times. The chain employs TRBV6-5 and TRBJ2-7; 7 nucleotides match TRBD2. V lost 5 bases and J lost 3; bases outside the gene matches: 7. Germline V lookup: CDR1 MNHEY, CDR2 SVGAGI. This CDR3 region has 14 residues. The CDR3 loop reads CASSQSGTLYEQYF. For the CDR3, the DNA is TGTGCCAGCAGTCAAAGCGGGACTCTCTACGAGCAGTACTTC.

V usage is TRBV29-1 and J usage is TRBJ1-2, with TRBD1 matching over 7 bases. J lost 2 bases, V lost 0 bases, and 6 bases had no gene match. The CDR3 length is 15 residues. The germline V gene has CDR1 SQVTM and CDR2 ANQGSEA. In DNA, the CDR3 is TGCAGCGTTGAAGAACCCAGGGGGAGGAACTATGGCTACACCTTC. This sequence encodes CSVEEPRGRNYGYTF.

Here the CDR3 reads CASSLAGGGSGAGYTF. Written as DNA, the CDR3 is TGTGCCAGCAGCTTAGCCGGAGGAGGGTCGGGAGCTGGCTACACCTTC. The V call is TRBV11-2, the J call TRBJ1-2; unclear D gene. CDR3 length equals 16 residues. The germline CDR1 and CDR2 sequences are SGHAT and FQNNGV. Trimming took 1 base from V and 7 from J, leaving 19 bases between them.

Only a few counts were recorded for this clonotype. J is TRBJ1-2 and V is TRBV6-6, with D possibly TRBD1 on 6 matching bases. CDR1 and CDR2 from the germline V gene are MNHNY and SVGAGI (reference sequence). V lost 6 bases, J lost 8 bases, and 13 bases lay in between. This CDR3 comprises 12 residues. The CDR3 DNA sequence: TGTGCCAGCAGATTTCGACAGGTCGGCTACACCTTC. Translated, it gives CASRFRQVGYTF.

CDR3 amino acids: CASTLAGGHSPLHF. DNA of the CDR3: TGTGCCAGCACCCTCGCGGGGGGTCATTCACCCCTCCACTTT. The rearrangement links TRBV5-6 to TRBJ1-6, with D perhaps TRBD1 (5 bases). Trimming stripped 6 bases from V and 8 bases from J, with 15 bases between. Germline V lookup: CDR1 SGHDT, CDR2 YYEEEE. The CDR3 covers 14 residues.

The chain is built from TRBV3-1 and TRBJ2-4, with 7 bases matching TRBD2. The DNA end favors TRBJ2-7, so the J call may be wrong. This CDR3 has 19 amino acids. Germline V gene sequence: CDR1 LGHDT, CDR2 YNNKEL (reference sequence). The CDR3 sequence: CASSQSWSVVRAGPYEQYF. Here the CDR3 DNA reads TGTGCCAGCAGCCAATCTTGGTCTGTAGTACGAGCGGGGCCCTACGAGCAGTACTTC.

This chain links TRBV7-9 with TRBJ2-3, with 9 bases aligning to TRBD2. V lost 1 base, J lost 4 bases, and 3 bases stayed unmatched. The length of the CDR3 is 15 residues. Germline-derived CDR1 and CDR2 are SEHNR and FQNEAQ (reference sequence). The CDR3 DNA sequence: TGTGCCAGCAGCTTAGTGACTAGCGGACCAGATACGCAGTATTTT. It is translated as CASSLVTSGPDTQYF.

This clonotype was seen only a few times. The chain is built from TRBV30 and TRBJ2-4; 9 bases align to TRBD2. The end of the DNA aligns better with TRBJ2-7, so the J call may be wrong. The germline V gene encodes CDR1 GTSNPN and CDR2 SVGIG (reference sequence). This CDR3 spans 13 amino acids. The CDR3 region has the DNA TGTGCCTGGAGTGTTGAGCGGGGGGTCGAGCAGTACTTC. Translation gives CAWSVERGVEQYF.

The chain employs TRBV7-8 and TRBJ1-2; D ambiguous. Trimming left V 8 bases short and J 4 bases short, with 8 bases between. CDR3 length equals 11 residues. Germline loops: CDR1 SGHVS, CDR2 FQNEAQ. The CDR3: CASSGRYGYTF. The DNA of the CDR3 is TGTGCCAGCTCCGGTCGCTATGGCTACACCTTC. Full variable domain (rest looked up from reference TRBV7-8 and TRBJ1-2): GAGVSQSPRYKVAKRGQDVALRCDPISGHVSLFWYQQALGQGPEFLTYFQNEAQLDKSGLPSDRFFAERPEGSVSTLKIQRTQQEDSAVYLCASSGRYGYTFGSGTRLTVV.

The V call is TRBV27, the J call TRBJ2-5; D remains ambiguous. V dropped 5 bases and J dropped 1 base, with 11 bases sitting between them. Germline CDR1 and CDR2: MNHEY and SMNVEV (reference sequence). CDR3 length: 14 amino acids. The CDR3 here is CASSGTPFQETQYF. CDR3 coding DNA: TGTGCCAGCAGTGGAACCCCCTTCCAAGAGACCCAGTACTTC.

The chain uses TRBV20-1 and TRBJ2-4; 7 nucleotides align to TRBD1. Germline loops: CDR1 DFQATT, CDR2 SNEGSKA (reference sequence). Losses at the gene ends were 6 bases for V and 13 bases for J; bases not matched to a gene: 12. CDR3 length: 12 amino acids. The CDR3 protein is CSAGTVGYKQYF. CDR3 bases: TGCAGTGCCGGGACAGTTGGCTACAAGCAGTACTTC.

This clonotype was detected a few times. The genes are TRBV29-1 and TRBJ2-1; no firm D call. This CDR3 comprises 11 residues. Germline CDR1 is SQVTM and CDR2 is ANQGSEA. The V and J ends lost 3 bases and 4 bases respectively, with 4 bases between them. The CDR3 nucleotides read TGCAGCGTTGATGCTTACAATGAGCAGTTCTTC. Translated, it gives CSVDAYNEQFF.

This chain uses TRBV20-1 with TRBJ2-3, with TRBD2 matching over 8 bases. There are 15 residues in the CDR3. Germline V CDR1 and CDR2: DFQATT, SNEGSKA (reference sequence). The V segment lost 8 bases and the J segment 2 bases; nucleotides outside the gene matches: 12. CDR3 region: CSLAAWREATDTQYF. The CDR3 DNA reads as TGCAGTTTGGCGGCGTGGCGGGAGGCCACAGATACGCAGTATTTT.

The chain recombines TRBV3-1 with TRBJ2-7; no clear D. CDR3 length: 13 amino acids. Between the trimmed V and J ends, which lost 3 bases and 3 bases, there was a span of 9 bases. CDR1 LGHDT and CDR2 YNNKEL come from the germline V gene (reference sequence). CDR3 sequence reads: CASSHAASYEQYF. For the CDR3, the DNA is TGTGCCAGCAGCCATGCCGCTAGCTACGAGCAGTACTTC.

The rearrangement joins TRBV5-1 to TRBJ2-5, with TRBD1 matching 7 bases. V shed 4 bases, J shed 1 base, and the junction held 4 bases outside the gene matches. The V gene's germline CDR1 is SGHRS and CDR2 YFSETQ. The CDR3 has 14 amino acids. The CDR3 is CASSKGTVQETQYF. Here the CDR3 DNA reads TGCGCCAGCAGCAAAGGGACAGTCCAAGAGACCCAGTACTTC.